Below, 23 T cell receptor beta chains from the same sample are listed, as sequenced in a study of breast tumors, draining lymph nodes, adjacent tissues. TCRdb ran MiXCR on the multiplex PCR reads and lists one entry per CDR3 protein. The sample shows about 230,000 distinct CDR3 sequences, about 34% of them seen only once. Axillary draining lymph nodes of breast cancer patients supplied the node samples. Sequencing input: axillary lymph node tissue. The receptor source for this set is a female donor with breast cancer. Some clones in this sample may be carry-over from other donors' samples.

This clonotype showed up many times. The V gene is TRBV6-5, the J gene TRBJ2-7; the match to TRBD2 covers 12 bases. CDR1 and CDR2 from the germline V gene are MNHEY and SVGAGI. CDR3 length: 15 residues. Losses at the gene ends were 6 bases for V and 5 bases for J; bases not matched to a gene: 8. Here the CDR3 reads CASSPLAGGPNEQYF. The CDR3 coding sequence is TGTGCCAGCAGCCCCCTAGCGGGAGGGCCGAACGAGCAGTACTTC.

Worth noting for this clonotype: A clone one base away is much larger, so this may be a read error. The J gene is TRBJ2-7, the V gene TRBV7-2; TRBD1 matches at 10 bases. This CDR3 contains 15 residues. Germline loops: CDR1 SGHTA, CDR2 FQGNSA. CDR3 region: CASSLGGQGIYEQHF. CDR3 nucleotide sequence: TGTGCCAGCAGCTTAGGGGGACAGGGGATTTACGAGCAGCACTTC. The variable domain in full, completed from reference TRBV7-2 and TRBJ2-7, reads GAGVSQSPSNKVTEKGKDVELRCDPISGHTALYWYRQSLGQGLEFLIYFQGNSAPDKSGLPSDRFSAERTGGSVSTLTIQRTQQEDSAVYLCASSLGGQGIYEQHFGPGTRLTVT.

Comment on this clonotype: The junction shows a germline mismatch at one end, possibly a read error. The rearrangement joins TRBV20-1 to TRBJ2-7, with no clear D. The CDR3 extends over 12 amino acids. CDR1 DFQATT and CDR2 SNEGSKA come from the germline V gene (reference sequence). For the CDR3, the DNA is TGCAGTGCTGCCCCGGGCAGCTACGAGCCGTACTTC. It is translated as CSAAPGSYEPYF.

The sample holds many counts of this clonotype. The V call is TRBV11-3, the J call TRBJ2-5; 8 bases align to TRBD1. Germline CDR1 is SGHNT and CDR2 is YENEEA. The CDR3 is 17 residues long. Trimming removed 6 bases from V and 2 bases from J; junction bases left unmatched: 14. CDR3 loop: CASSQGGLGTGQETQYF. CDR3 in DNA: TGTGCCAGCAGTCAAGGGGGATTGGGGACAGGTCAAGAGACCCAGTACTTC. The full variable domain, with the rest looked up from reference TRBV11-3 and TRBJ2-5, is EAGVVQSPRYKIIEKKQPVAFWCNPISGHNTLYWYLQNLGQGPELLIRYENEEAVDDSQLPKDRFSAERLKGVDSTLKIQPAELGDSAVYLCASSQGGLGTGQETQYFGPGTRLLVL.

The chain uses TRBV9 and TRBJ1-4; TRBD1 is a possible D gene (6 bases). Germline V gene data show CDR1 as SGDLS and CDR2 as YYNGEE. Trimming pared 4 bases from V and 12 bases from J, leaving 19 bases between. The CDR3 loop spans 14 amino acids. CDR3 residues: CASSYGDTNGQLFF. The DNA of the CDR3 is TGTGCCAGCAGCTACGGGGACACTAATGGACAACTGTTTTTT.

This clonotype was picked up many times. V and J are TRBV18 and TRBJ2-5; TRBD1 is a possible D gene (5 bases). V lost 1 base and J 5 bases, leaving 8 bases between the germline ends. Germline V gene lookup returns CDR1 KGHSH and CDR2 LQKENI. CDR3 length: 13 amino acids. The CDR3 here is CASSPQGVETQYF. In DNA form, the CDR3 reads TGTGCCAGCTCACCACAAGGGGTCGAGACCCAGTACTTC. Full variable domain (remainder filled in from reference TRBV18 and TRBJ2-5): NAGVMQNPRHLVRRRGQEARLRCSPMKGHSHVYWYRQLPEEGLKFMVYLQKENIIDESGMPKERFSAEFPKEGPSILRIQQVVRGDSAAYFCASSPQGVETQYFGPGTRLLVL.

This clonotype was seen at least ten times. For the CDR3, the DNA is TGTGCCAGCAGTGAACAGGGGGCGACTGGAAACACCATATATTTT. Its translation is CASSEQGATGNTIYF. The V call is TRBV6-1, the J call TRBJ1-3, with TRBD1 identical over 8 bases. Germline V lookup: CDR1 MNHNS, CDR2 SASEGT. The CDR3 loop spans 15 amino acids. Germline trimming cut 2 bases from V and 2 bases from J; bases unmatched to any gene: 2.

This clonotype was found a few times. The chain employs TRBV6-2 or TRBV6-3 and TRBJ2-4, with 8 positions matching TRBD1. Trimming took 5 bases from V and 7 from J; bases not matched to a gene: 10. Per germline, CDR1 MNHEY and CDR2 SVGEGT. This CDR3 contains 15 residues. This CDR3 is CASSPWTGRRNIQYF. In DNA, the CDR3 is TGTGCCAGCAGTCCCTGGACAGGGCGGAGGAACATTCAGTACTTC.

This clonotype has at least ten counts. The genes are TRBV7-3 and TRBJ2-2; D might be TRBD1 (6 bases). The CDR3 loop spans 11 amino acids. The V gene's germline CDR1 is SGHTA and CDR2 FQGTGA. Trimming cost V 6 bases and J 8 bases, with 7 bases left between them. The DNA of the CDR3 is TGTGCCAGCAGAGGGGGTGGGGAGCTGTTTTTT. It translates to CASRGGGELFF.

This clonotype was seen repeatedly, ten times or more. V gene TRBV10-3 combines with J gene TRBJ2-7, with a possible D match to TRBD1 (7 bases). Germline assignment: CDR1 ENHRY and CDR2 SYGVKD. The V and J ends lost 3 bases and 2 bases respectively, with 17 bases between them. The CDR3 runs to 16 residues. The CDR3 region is CAISDRGATLTYEQYF. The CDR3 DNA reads TGTGCCATCAGTGACAGGGGGGCTACCCTGACCTACGAGCAGTACTTC.

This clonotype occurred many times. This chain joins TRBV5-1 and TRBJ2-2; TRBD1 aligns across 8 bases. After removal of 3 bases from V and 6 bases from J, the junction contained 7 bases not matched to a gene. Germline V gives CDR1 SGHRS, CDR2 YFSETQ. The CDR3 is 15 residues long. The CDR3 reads CASSWGQAVAGELFF. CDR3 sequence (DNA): TGCGCCAGCAGCTGGGGACAGGCCGTCGCCGGGGAGCTGTTTTTT.

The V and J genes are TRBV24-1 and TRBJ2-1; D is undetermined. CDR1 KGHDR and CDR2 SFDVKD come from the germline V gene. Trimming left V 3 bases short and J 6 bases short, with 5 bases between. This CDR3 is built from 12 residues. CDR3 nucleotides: TGTGCCACCAGTGATGGCCTCAATGAGCAGTTCTTC. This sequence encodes CATSDGLNEQFF.

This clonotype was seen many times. In DNA form, the CDR3 reads TGCAGTGCCCAAGGAGGGGGAACCTACGAGCAGTACTTC. Translated, it gives CSAQGGGTYEQYF. The J gene is TRBJ2-7, the V gene TRBV20-1; TRBD1 or TRBD2 may be the D gene (6 bases each). There are 13 residues in the CDR3. The V end was cut by 6 bases, the J end by 2 bases, with 14 bases between. Germline CDR1 reads DFQATT; CDR2 reads SNEGSKA (reference sequence).

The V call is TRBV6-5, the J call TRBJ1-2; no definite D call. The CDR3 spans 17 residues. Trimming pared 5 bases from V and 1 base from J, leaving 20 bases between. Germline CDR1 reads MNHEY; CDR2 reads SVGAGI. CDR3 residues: CASSHLDLGGFNYGYTF. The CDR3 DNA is TGTGCCAGCAGTCACCTCGACCTGGGAGGGTTTAACTATGGCTACACCTTC.

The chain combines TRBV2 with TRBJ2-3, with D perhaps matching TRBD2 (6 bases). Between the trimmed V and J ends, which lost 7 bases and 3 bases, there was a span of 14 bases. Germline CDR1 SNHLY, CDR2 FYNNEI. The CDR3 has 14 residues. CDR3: CASKPGAGTDTQYF. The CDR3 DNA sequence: TGTGCCAGCAAACCCGGGGCGGGGACAGATACGCAGTATTTT.

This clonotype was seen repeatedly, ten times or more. The DNA for the CDR3 is TGTGCCAGCAGTTTATCCCCGACAGGGATCAATGAGCAGTTCTTC. Translation: CASSLSPTGINEQFF. The chain uses TRBV28 and TRBJ2-1, with TRBD1 matching over 7 bases. Germline V gene sequence: CDR1 MDHEN, CDR2 SYDVKM. The CDR3 is made up of 15 amino acids. J lost 6 bases, V lost 1 base, and 6 bases had no gene match.

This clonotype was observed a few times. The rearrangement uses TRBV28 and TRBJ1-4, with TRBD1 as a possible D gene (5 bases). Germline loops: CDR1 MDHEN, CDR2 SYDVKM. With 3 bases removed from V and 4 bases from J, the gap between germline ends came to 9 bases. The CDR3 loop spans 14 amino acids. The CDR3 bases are TGTGCCAGCAGTTTGGGGGGGGGTAATGAAAAACTGTTTTTT. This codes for CASSLGGGNEKLFF.

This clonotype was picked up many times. CDR3 coding DNA: TGTGCCTGGAGTGTTAGTAGCGGGAGTTACGAGCAGTACTTC. It encodes CAWSVSSGSYEQYF. V and J are TRBV30 and TRBJ2-7, with 9 nucleotides matching TRBD2. Germline V gene lookup returns CDR1 GTSNPN and CDR2 SVGIG (reference sequence). Trimming removed 0 bases from V and 4 bases from J; junction bases left unmatched: 4. The CDR3 sequence is 14 residues long. Based on the CDR3 plus reference TRBV30 and TRBJ2-7, the full variable domain is SQTIHQWPATLVQPVGSPLSLECTVEGTSNPNLYWYRQAAGRGLQLLFYSVGIGQISSEVPQNLSASRPQDRQFILSSKKLLLSDSGFYLCAWSVSSGSYEQYFGPGTRLTVT.

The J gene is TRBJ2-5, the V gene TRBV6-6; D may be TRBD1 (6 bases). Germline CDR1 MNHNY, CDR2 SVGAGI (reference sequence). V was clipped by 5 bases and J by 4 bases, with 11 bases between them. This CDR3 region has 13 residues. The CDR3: CASSHRGRETQYF. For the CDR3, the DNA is TGTGCCAGCAGTCATAGGGGGAGAGAGACCCAGTACTTC.

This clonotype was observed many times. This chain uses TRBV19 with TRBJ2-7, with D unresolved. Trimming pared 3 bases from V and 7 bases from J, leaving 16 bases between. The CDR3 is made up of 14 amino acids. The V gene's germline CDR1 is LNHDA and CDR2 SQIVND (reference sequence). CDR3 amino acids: CASSIRSRSGEQYF. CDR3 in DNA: TGTGCCAGTAGTATTAGGAGTAGGTCTGGGGAGCAGTACTTC.

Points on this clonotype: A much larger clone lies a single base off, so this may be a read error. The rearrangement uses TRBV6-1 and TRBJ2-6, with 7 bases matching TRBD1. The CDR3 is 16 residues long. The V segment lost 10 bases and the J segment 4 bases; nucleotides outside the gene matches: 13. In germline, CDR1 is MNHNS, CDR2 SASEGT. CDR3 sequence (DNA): TGTGCCACCCGGCACAGGGGTGTGTCCGGGGCCAACGTCCTGACTTTC. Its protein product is CATRHRGVSGANVLTF.

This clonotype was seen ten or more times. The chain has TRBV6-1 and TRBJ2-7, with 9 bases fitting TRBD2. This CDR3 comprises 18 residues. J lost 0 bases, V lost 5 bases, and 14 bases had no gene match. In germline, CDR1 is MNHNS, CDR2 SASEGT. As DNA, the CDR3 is TGTGCCAGCAGTTCCCTCCGCTGGGCGGGAGGGGGCTCCTACGAGCAGTACTTC. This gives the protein CASSSLRWAGGGSYEQYF.

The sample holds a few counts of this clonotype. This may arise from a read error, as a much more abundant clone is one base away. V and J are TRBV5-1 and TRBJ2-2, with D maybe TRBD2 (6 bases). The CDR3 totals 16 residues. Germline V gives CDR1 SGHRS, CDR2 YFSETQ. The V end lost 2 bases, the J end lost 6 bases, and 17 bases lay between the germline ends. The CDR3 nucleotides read TGCGCCAGCAGCTTTACTAGCACCCTAGACGCCGGGGAGCTGTTTTTT. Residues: CASSFTSTLDAGELFF.